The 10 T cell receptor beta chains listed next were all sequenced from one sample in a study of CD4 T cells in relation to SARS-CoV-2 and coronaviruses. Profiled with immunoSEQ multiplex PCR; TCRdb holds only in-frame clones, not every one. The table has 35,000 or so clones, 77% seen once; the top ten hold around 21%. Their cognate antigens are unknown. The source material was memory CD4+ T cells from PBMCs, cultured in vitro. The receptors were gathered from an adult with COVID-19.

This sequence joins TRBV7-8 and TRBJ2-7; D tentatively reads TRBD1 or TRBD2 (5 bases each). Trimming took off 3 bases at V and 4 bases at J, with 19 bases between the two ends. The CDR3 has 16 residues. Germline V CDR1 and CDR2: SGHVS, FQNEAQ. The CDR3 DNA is TGTGCCAGCAGCTTTTACTCTCTCGGGGCGAAGTACGAGCAGTACTTC. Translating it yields CASSFYSLGAKYEQYF.

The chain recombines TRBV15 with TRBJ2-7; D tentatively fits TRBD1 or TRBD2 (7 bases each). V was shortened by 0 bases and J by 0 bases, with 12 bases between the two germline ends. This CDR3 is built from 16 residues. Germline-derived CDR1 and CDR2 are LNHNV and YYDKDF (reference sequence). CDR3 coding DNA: TGTGCCACCAGCAGAGAGGGGGGGGACAGCTCCTACGAGCAGTACTTC. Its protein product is CATSREGGDSSYEQYF.

CDR3 loop: CASSTGGLLAGEMNEQFF. CDR3 nucleotide sequence: TGTGCCAGCAGCACCGGTGGTTTGCTAGCGGGAGAGATGAATGAGCAGTTCTTC. The rearrangement joins TRBV21-1 to TRBJ2-1; TRBD2 was called by the table and not checked on the DNA. TRBV21-1 is a known pseudogene. This CDR3 has 18 amino acids.

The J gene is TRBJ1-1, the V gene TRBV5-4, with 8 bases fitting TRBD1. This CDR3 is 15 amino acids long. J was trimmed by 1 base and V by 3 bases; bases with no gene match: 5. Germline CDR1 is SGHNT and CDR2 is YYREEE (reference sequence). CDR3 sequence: CASSWTGSWNTEAFF. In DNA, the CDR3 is TGTGCCAGCAGCTGGACAGGGTCGTGGAACACTGAAGCTTTCTTT. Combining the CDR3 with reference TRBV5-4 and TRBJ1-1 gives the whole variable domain ETGVTQSPTHLIKTRGQQVTLRCSSQSGHNTVSWYQQALGQGPQFIFQYYREEENGRGNFPPRFSGLQFPNYSSELNVNALELDDSALYLCASSWTGSWNTEAFFGQGTRLTVV.

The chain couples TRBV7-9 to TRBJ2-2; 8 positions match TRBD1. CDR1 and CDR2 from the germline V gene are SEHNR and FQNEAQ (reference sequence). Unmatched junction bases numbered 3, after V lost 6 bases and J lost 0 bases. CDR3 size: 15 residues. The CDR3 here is CASREQGANTGELFF. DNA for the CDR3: TGTGCCAGCAGAGAACAGGGGGCGAACACCGGGGAGCTGTTTTTT. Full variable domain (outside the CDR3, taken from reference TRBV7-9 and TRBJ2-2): DTGVSQNPRHKITKRGQNVTFRCDPISEHNRLYWYRQTLGQGPEFLTYFQNEAQLEKSRLLSDRFSAERPKGSFSTLEIQRTEQGDSAMYLCASREQGANTGELFFGEGSRLTVL.

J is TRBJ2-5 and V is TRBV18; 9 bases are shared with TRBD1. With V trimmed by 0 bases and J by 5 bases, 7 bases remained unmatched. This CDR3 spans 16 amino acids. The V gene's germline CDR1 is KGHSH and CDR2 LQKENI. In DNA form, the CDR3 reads TGTGCCAGCTCACCACCATGGACAGGGGTCGAGGAGACCCAGTACTTC. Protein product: CASSPPWTGVEETQYF.

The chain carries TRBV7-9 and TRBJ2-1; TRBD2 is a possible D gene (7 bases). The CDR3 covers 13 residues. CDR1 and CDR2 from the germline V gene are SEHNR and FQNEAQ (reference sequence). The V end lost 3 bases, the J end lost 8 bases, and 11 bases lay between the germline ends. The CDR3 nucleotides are TGTGCCAGCAGCTTGGGGGGGCTCGATGAGCAGTTCTTC. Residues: CASSLGGLDEQFF. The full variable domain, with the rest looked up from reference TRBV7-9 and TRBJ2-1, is DTGVSQNPRHKITKRGQNVTFRCDPISEHNRLYWYRQTLGQGPEFLTYFQNEAQLEKSRLLSDRFSAERPKGSFSTLEIQRTEQGDSAMYLCASSLGGLDEQFFGPGTRLTVL.

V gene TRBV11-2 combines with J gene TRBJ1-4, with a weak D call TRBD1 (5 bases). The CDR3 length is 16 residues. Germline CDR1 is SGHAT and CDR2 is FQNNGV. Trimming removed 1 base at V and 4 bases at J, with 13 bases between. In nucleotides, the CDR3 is TGTGCCAGCAGCTTAGGGACACAGGTGATTAATGAAAAACTGTTTTTT. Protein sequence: CASSLGTQVINEKLFF.

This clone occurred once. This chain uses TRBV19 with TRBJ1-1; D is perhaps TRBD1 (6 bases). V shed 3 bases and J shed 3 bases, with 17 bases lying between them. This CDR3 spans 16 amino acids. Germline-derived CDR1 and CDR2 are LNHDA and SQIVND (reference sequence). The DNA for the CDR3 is TGTGCCAGTAGTATTTTAGCGGGGACAAAAGACACTGAAGCTTTCTTT. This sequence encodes CASSILAGTKDTEAFF. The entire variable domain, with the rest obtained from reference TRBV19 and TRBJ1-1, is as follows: DGGITQSPKYLFRKEGQNVTLSCEQNLNHDAMYWYRQDPGQGLRLIYYSQIVNDFQKGDIAEGYSVSREKKESFPLTVTSAQKNPTAFYLCASSILAGTKDTEAFFGQGTRLTVV.

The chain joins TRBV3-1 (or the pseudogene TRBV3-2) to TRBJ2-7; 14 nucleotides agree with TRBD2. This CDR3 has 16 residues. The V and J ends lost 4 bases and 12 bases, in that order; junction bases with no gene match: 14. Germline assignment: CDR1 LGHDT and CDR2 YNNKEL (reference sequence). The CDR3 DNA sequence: TGTGCCAGCAGCCCTGTGGGGACTAGCGGGAGCCGCCGGATGTACTTC. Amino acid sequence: CASSPVGTSGSRRMYF.